These 20 T cell receptor beta chains came from one sample sequenced in a study of blood T cell repertoires in COVID-19. Clones were read by immunoSEQ multiplex PCR, and TCRdb kept only the in-frame ones, dropping some. The sample yields roughly 98,000 clones, approximately 79% seen once. Sequenced: peripheral blood. Every receptor here comes from a man between 65 and 80 years old with active or convalescent COVID-19.

V and J are TRBV5-1 and TRBJ1-2; 9 nucleotides agree with TRBD1. Germline V lookup: CDR1 SGHRS, CDR2 YFSETQ. V shed 0 bases and J 10 bases; nucleotides not matched to a gene: 10. This CDR3 region has 15 residues. The DNA of the CDR3 is TGCGCCAGCAGCTTGGCCACGGGACAGGGACAAGCCTACACCTTC. It codes for CASSLATGQGQAYTF.

As DNA, the CDR3 is TGTGCCAGCGATCGCGGATCCCCGAACACTGAAGCTTTCTTT. Translation gives CASDRGSPNTEAFF. The chain employs TRBV5-5 and TRBJ1-1; D remains unclear. The CDR3 is 14 amino acids. CDR1 SGHKS and CDR2 YYEKEE come from the germline V gene (reference sequence). Trimming removed 7 bases at V and 1 base at J, with 14 bases between.

The rearrangement uses TRBV11-2 and TRBJ1-5, with 9 bases that match TRBD1. The trim removed 5 bases at V and 8 bases at J, leaving 10 bases unmatched. Germline CDR1 reads SGHAT; CDR2 reads FQNNGV. This CDR3 region has 15 residues. CDR3: CASSPGTGTSEPQHF. CDR3 in DNA: TGTGCCAGCAGCCCCGGGACAGGGACGTCGGAGCCCCAGCATTTT.

V gene TRBV5-1 combines with J gene TRBJ1-5; the D gene is possibly TRBD1 (5 bases). The CDR3 has 14 residues. Germline values: CDR1 SGHRS, CDR2 YFSETQ. V lost 4 bases and J 5 bases, leaving 13 bases between the germline ends. The CDR3 spells CASSPTGGYQPQHF. In DNA, the CDR3 is TGCGCCAGCAGCCCTACAGGCGGTTATCAGCCCCAGCATTTT.

This clone appeared a few times. This chain uses TRBV4-1 with TRBJ1-4; no definite D call. The germline V gene encodes CDR1 MGHRA and CDR2 YSYEKL. The CDR3 spans 14 residues. With 2 bases removed from V and 3 bases from J, the gap between germline ends came to 7 bases. CDR3 sequence: CASSQTQANEKLFF. As DNA, the CDR3 is TGCGCCAGCAGCCAAACCCAGGCTAATGAAAAACTGTTTTTT.

The J gene is TRBJ2-1, the V gene TRBV6-1; D might be TRBD1 (5 bases). Germline V gene lookup returns CDR1 MNHNS and CDR2 SASEGT. The CDR3 contains 14 residues. V gave up 0 bases and J gave up 6 bases, with 9 bases separating them. The chain's CDR3 is CASSEAYQGNEQFF. CDR3 DNA sequence: TGTGCCAGCAGTGAAGCTTACCAGGGCAATGAGCAGTTCTTC.

The chain couples TRBV18 to TRBJ2-5; possible D gene TRBD1, 5 bases. CDR3 length: 14 amino acids. Per germline, CDR1 KGHSH and CDR2 LQKENI. V gave up 2 bases and J gave up 3 bases, with 10 bases separating them. CDR3 amino acids: CASSPDRVEETQYF. CDR3 DNA: TGTGCCAGCTCACCAGACAGAGTTGAAGAGACCCAGTACTTC.

The J gene is TRBJ2-3, the V gene TRBV7-9, with D possibly matching TRBD2 (6 bases). Germline V gene sequence: CDR1 SEHNR, CDR2 FQNEAQ (reference sequence). CDR3 length: 13 amino acids. The ends were cut back, 11 bases at V and 2 bases at J, with 14 bases in the middle. The CDR3 spells CAGGRGSTDTQYF. The DNA for the CDR3 is TGTGCCGGAGGGCGGGGTTCCACAGATACGCAGTATTTT. Full variable domain (rest looked up from reference TRBV7-9 and TRBJ2-3): DTGVSQNPRHKITKRGQNVTFRCDPISEHNRLYWYRQTLGQGPEFLTYFQNEAQLEKSRLLSDRFSAERPKGSFSTLEIQRTEQGDSAMYLCAGGRGSTDTQYFGPGTRLTVL.

This clone was recorded at least ten times. V and J are TRBV5-1 and TRBJ2-7, with TRBD2 matching 10 bases. This CDR3 spans 14 amino acids. Germline V lookup: CDR1 SGHRS, CDR2 YFSETQ. Germline trimming cut 4 bases from V and 6 bases from J; bases unmatched to any gene: 7. CDR3 in DNA: TGCGCCAGCAGCACAGGGACTAGCGCGTCCGAGCAGTACTTC. Residues: CASSTGTSASEQYF.

The rearrangement joins TRBV5-5 to TRBJ1-3, with D maybe TRBD1 (5 bases). V was shortened by 4 bases and J by 8 bases, with 13 bases between the two germline ends. There are 13 residues in the CDR3. In germline, CDR1 is SGHKS, CDR2 YYEKEE (reference sequence). The DNA for the CDR3 is TGTGCCAGCAGCCTCACAGGATTAGACACCATATATTTT. It translates to CASSLTGLDTIYF.

J is TRBJ2-7 and V is TRBV7-9, with TRBD1 matching 9 bases. There are 16 residues in the CDR3. Germline CDR1 is SEHNR and CDR2 is FQNEAQ (reference sequence). With 5 bases clipped from V and 0 bases from J, the junction kept 8 bases outside the gene matches. The CDR3 DNA is TGTGCCAGCAGCCCTATCGGGACAGGGAGCTCCTACGAGCAGTACTTC. This gives the protein CASSPIGTGSSYEQYF. The variable domain in full, with the rest retrieved from reference TRBV7-9 and TRBJ2-7, is DTGVSQNPRHKITKRGQNVTFRCDPISEHNRLYWYRQTLGQGPEFLTYFQNEAQLEKSRLLSDRFSAERPKGSFSTLEIQRTEQGDSAMYLCASSPIGTGSSYEQYFGPGTRLTVT.

The V gene is TRBV5-8, the J gene TRBJ2-7; 10 bases are shared with TRBD1. This CDR3 has 17 residues. Germline loops: CDR1 SGHTS, CDR2 YDEGEE. Trimming removed 2 bases from V and 0 bases from J; junction bases left unmatched: 8. The CDR3 bases are TGTGCCAGCAGCTTCCGGGACAGGGGCCCTTTCTCCTACGAGCAGTACTTC. Its protein is CASSFRDRGPFSYEQYF.

This clone was counted a few times. This chain uses TRBV4-1 with TRBJ2-7, with D hard to call. V was clipped by 0 bases and J by 2 bases, with 11 bases between them. In germline, CDR1 is MGHRA, CDR2 YSYEKL. The CDR3 is made up of 15 amino acids. DNA of the CDR3: TGCGCCAGCAGCCAAGATAGAGGAGCCGCCTACGAGCAGTACTTC. The encoded protein is CASSQDRGAAYEQYF.

The chain has TRBV2 and TRBJ1-2; D perhaps matches TRBD1 (5 bases). The CDR3 is 12 amino acids. Looked up from germline, CDR1 is SNHLY and CDR2 is FYNNEI. Deletions cut 8 bases from V and 8 bases from J, with 15 bases between. Here the CDR3 reads CASSKRGDGYTF. The CDR3 DNA is TGTGCCAGCTCCAAACGGGGGGACGGCTACACCTTC.

The gene calls are TRBV18 and TRBJ1-4, with a tentative D call TRBD1 (6 bases). The V gene lost 3 bases and the J gene lost 13 bases, with 24 bases spanning the gap. This CDR3 region has 16 residues. In germline, CDR1 is KGHSH, CDR2 LQKENI. The CDR3 here is CASSPYDSYGGGGLFF. The CDR3 nucleotides read TGTGCCAGCTCACCCTACGACAGCTACGGGGGCGGGGGACTGTTTTTT.

The rearrangement joins TRBV28 to TRBJ2-7, with D possibly TRBD1 on 5 matching bases. Germline CDR1 reads MDHEN; CDR2 reads SYDVKM. This CDR3 has 14 amino acids. The V gene lost 0 bases and the J gene lost 3 bases, with 9 bases spanning the gap. The CDR3 is CASSLWDTRYEQYF. As DNA, the CDR3 is TGTGCCAGCAGTTTATGGGACACCCGCTACGAGCAGTACTTC. Full variable domain (missing parts from reference TRBV28 and TRBJ2-7): DVKVTQSSRYLVKRTGEKVFLECVQDMDHENMFWYRQDPGLGLRLIYFSYDVKMKEKGDIPEGYSVSREKKERFSLILESASTNQTSMYLCASSLWDTRYEQYFGPGTRLTVT.

This rearrangement joins TRBV4-1 to TRBJ2-1; D is perhaps TRBD1 (5 bases). Trimming took 0 bases from V and 0 from J, leaving 12 bases between them. The CDR3 spans 17 residues. Germline V gives CDR1 MGHRA, CDR2 YSYEKL. CDR3 sequence reads: CASSQDQWGSSYNEQFF. CDR3 in DNA: TGCGCCAGCAGCCAAGATCAGTGGGGCAGCTCCTACAATGAGCAGTTCTTC.

This chain connects TRBV11-2 to TRBJ2-1, with 11 bases lining up with TRBD1. The V and J ends lost 5 bases and 2 bases, in that order; junction bases with no gene match: 2. CDR3 size: 15 residues. Germline V lookup: CDR1 SGHAT, CDR2 FQNNGV. The chain's CDR3 is CASSGQGATYNEQFF. The CDR3, as DNA: TGTGCCAGCAGCGGACAGGGGGCTACCTACAATGAGCAGTTCTTC.

This clone has only one observation. The chain uses TRBV29-1 and TRBJ2-5, with D perhaps TRBD2 (5 bases). This CDR3 comprises 12 residues. Germline assignment: CDR1 SQVTM and CDR2 ANQGSEA. Trimming took off 4 bases at V and 2 bases at J, with 8 bases between the two ends. The CDR3 DNA reads TGCAGCGTTGGGCTAGCTCAAGAGACCCAGTACTTC. This translates into CSVGLAQETQYF.

CDR3 bases: TGTGCCAGCAGTTGGAGCCCACAAGAGACCCAGTACTTC. This translates into CASSWSPQETQYF. The V call is TRBV12-3 or TRBV12-4, the J call TRBJ2-5; no firm D call. V lost 4 bases and J lost 2, with 8 bases in between. This CDR3 is 13 amino acids long.